The T cell receptor beta chain under discussion was sequenced for a study of T cell repertoires in aging, cancer and after chemotherapy. About the study: Repeat sampling of healthy donors over several months to years showed clear clonal overlap.

Rearranged V-D-J TRB sequences were amplified with a mixed TRB-A/B primer pool. MiXCR, applied by TCRdb to the multiplex PCR reads, yields one record per CDR3 protein. The sample records approximately 11,000 distinct CDR3 sequences, 25% to 35% being singletons. Amplification of TCR beta used genomic DNA extracted from peripheral blood. The CDR3 has 15 residues. CDR1 LGHNA and CDR2 YNFKEQ come from the germline V gene. V lost 0 bases and J lost 6, with 14 bases in between. Sequenced material: blood. V is TRBV4-2 and J is TRBJ1-1, with D uncertain. The sequence was obtained from a human donor in good health. CDR3 sequence (DNA): TGTGCCAGCAGCCAAGAAGCCCTCGGCGGCGCTGAAGCTTTCTTT. Translation: CASSQEALGGAEAFF.